This T cell receptor beta chain was captured in a study of Ad26.COV2.S vaccination and SARS-CoV-2 variants. The CDR3 consists of 14 residues. Germline CDR1 reads MDHEN; CDR2 reads SYDVKM. Trimming shortened V by 7 bases and J by 0 bases, and 12 bases separated the two germline ends. Specified treatment: 15 to 20 received Ad26.COV2.S at low or high dose, single or two shots; 5 received placebo; per-sample allocation not given. Following the first vaccine or placebo injection, samples were taken on day 63. The repertoire was sequenced with immunoSEQ multiplex PCR; TCRdb's copy has only in-frame clones and lacks some. This table holds about 420,000 clones, roughly 88% found once.

This specimen was peripheral blood, taken in a trial of Ad26.COV2.S vaccine versus placebo. This receptor was identified in a person aged 18 to 59 who received the Ad26.COV2.S COVID-19 vaccine or a placebo. This chain uses TRBV28 with TRBJ2-5, with a possible D match to TRBD1 (7 bases). The CDR3, as DNA: TGTGCCAGCATAGGAGGGGGCAACCAAGAGACCCAGTACTTC. Translated, it gives CASIGGGNQETQYF. The full variable domain, completed using reference TRBV28 and TRBJ2-5, is DVKVTQSSRYLVKRTGEKVFLECVQDMDHENMFWYRQDPGLGLRLIYFSYDVKMKEKGDIPEGYSVSREKKERFSLILESASTNQTSMYLCASIGGGNQETQYFGPGTRLLVL.